Following are 25 T cell receptor beta chains from one sample sequenced in a study of cytomegalovirus exposure and HLA in healthy donors. Amplification used 60 Vbeta primers and 13 Jbeta primers. The data were produced by immunoSEQ multiplex PCR, yet TCRdb's version contains in-frame clones alone and is incomplete. The data contain 200,000 to 250,000 clones, about 77% of them singletons. The sequencing input was PBMCs. The source is a woman aged 30 to 39 in good health and CMV-seronegative.

This clone was seen only once. The rearrangement joins TRBV4-1 to TRBJ1-2; D might be TRBD1 (6 bases). Germline CDR1 MGHRA, CDR2 YSYEKL. V lost 0 bases, J lost 4 bases, and 6 bases lay in between. There are 13 residues in the CDR3. CDR3 in DNA: TGCGCCAGCAGCCAAGAACAGGGCTATGGCTACACCTTC. Translated: CASSQEQGYGYTF.

This rearrangement joins TRBV6-5 to TRBJ2-3, with TRBD2 identical over 8 bases. V lost 0 bases and J lost 5; bases outside the gene matches: 4. Germline CDR1 is MNHEY and CDR2 is SVGAGI. CDR3 length: 15 amino acids. CDR3 sequence (DNA): TGTGCCAGCAGTTACTCTCGGGGGGGTCTAGATACGCAGTATTTT. Protein: CASSYSRGGLDTQYF.

This clone appeared a single time. The rearrangement uses TRBV7-9 and TRBJ1-2, with D unresolved. CDR1 and CDR2 from the germline V gene are SEHNR and FQNEAQ (reference sequence). CDR3 length equals 11 residues. V was pared by 11 bases and J by 2 bases, with 9 bases between. This chain's CDR3 is CAGDINYGYTF. CDR3 sequence (DNA): TGTGCCGGCGACATCAACTATGGCTACACCTTC.

With respect to this clone: At one end, the junction sequence differs from germline, possibly due to a read error. CDR3: CASSQPNSEAFF. Here the CDR3 DNA reads TGTGCCAGCAGCCAACCAAACAGTGAAGCTTTCTTT. V and J are TRBV9 and TRBJ1-1; no clear D. The CDR3 has 12 amino acids. Per the germline V gene, CDR1 is SGDLS and CDR2 is YYNGEE.

Remarks on this clone: Germline is not matched at one junction end, which may reflect a read error. V usage is TRBV18 and J usage is TRBJ1-3; no definite D call. Germline CDR1 KGHSH, CDR2 LQKENI. The CDR3 extends over 17 amino acids. The CDR3 DNA reads as TGTGTCAGCTCACCAAATCAGCGGAGCCTCTCTGGAAACACCATATATTTT. Translating gives CVSSPNQRSLSGNTIYF. Drawing the rest from reference TRBV18 and TRBJ1-3, the complete variable domain is NAGVMQNPRHLVRRRGQEARLRCSPMKGHSHVYWYRQLPEEGLKFMVYLQKENIIDESGMPKERFSAEFPKEGPSILRIQQVVRGDSAAYFCVSSPNQRSLSGNTIYFGEGSWLTVV.

Notes on this clone: Other DNA sequences of this sample code for an identical CDR3. This sequence joins TRBV5-1 and TRBJ2-5, with 8 bases identical to TRBD2. V was pared by 0 bases and J by 0 bases, with 4 bases of the junction left unmatched. Germline lookup yields CDR1 SGHRS and CDR2 YFSETQ. The CDR3 contains 16 residues. The CDR3 sequence: CASSLDGGRYQETQYF. Here the CDR3 DNA reads TGCGCCAGCAGCTTGGACGGCGGGAGGTACCAAGAGACCCAGTACTTC.

V and J are TRBV7-3 and TRBJ2-2; 7 nucleotides align to TRBD1. CDR1 SGHTA and CDR2 FQGTGA come from the germline V gene. Trimming took 5 bases from V and 8 from J; bases not matched to a gene: 14. The CDR3 loop spans 16 amino acids. The CDR3 nucleotides read TGTGCCAGCAGCCCCAGGGGGACGGCGGTAGGGGGGGAGCTGTTTTTT. It is translated as CASSPRGTAVGGELFF.

The gene calls are TRBV6-5 and TRBJ2-1; 7 bases line up with TRBD2. J lost 5 bases, V lost 2 bases, and 9 bases had no gene match. The CDR3 is 16 amino acids. Germline V gene lookup returns CDR1 MNHEY and CDR2 SVGAGI. DNA for the CDR3: TGTGCCAGCAGTTACGATGTGGGAGGGCCCCACAATGAGCAGTTCTTC. This translates into CASSYDVGGPHNEQFF.

CDR3 sequence (DNA): TGTGCCAGCAGCTTAGGACTAGCAGCCTTCTACGAGCAGTACTTC. It codes for CASSLGLAAFYEQYF. This rearrangement joins TRBV7-2 to TRBJ2-7; TRBD2 agrees at 7 bases. From germline, CDR1 is SGHTA and CDR2 FQGNSA. With V trimmed by 1 base and J by 3 bases, 6 bases remained unmatched. This CDR3 comprises 15 residues. Complete variable domain (other parts from reference TRBV7-2 and TRBJ2-7): GAGVSQSPSNKVTEKGKDVELRCDPISGHTALYWYRQSLGQGLEFLIYFQGNSAPDKSGLPSDRFSAERTGGSVSTLTIQRTQQEDSAVYLCASSLGLAAFYEQYFGPGTRLTVT.

The DNA for the CDR3 is TGTGCCAGCAGTTTAGCGGGTTACTCCTACGAGCAGTACTTC. Its translation is CASSLAGYSYEQYF. The chain recombines TRBV6-5 with TRBJ2-5; the match to TRBD2 covers 7 bases. The tail of the sequence fits TRBJ2-7 better, so the J call may be wrong. The germline V gene has CDR1 MNHEY and CDR2 SVGAGI. The CDR3 sequence is 14 residues long.

This sequence joins TRBV27 and TRBJ2-3; 7 nucleotides agree with TRBD1. V dropped 4 bases and J dropped 5; count of bases not matched to a gene: 3. CDR1 is MNHEY, CDR2 SMNVEV, per germline (reference sequence). CDR3 length: 13 residues. CDR3 nucleotide sequence: TGTGCCAGCAGTTCAGGGGGAATAGATACGCAGTATTTT. This sequence encodes CASSSGGIDTQYF.

Remarks on this clone: A read error may produce the germline difference seen at one junction end. V gene TRBV30 combines with J gene TRBJ1-2, with D possibly TRBD1 on 5 matching bases. There are 13 residues in the CDR3. In germline, CDR1 is GTSNPN, CDR2 SVGIG (reference sequence). The CDR3 region has the DNA TGTGCCTGCAAGCCGGGGACTAACTATGGCTCCACCTTC. Residues: CACKPGTNYGSTF.

This rearrangement joins TRBV28 to TRBJ1-2, with D possibly matching TRBD1 (5 bases). This CDR3 has 17 amino acids. Germline loops: CDR1 MDHEN, CDR2 SYDVKM. V lost 4 bases, J lost 3 bases, and 21 bases lay in between. The CDR3 reads CASSSRGGAGFHYGYTF. The CDR3 region has the DNA TGTGCCAGCAGTTCCCGAGGAGGGGCAGGGTTTCACTATGGCTACACCTTC.

CDR3 amino acids: CASSLTADRLVTYEQYF. CDR3 nucleotide sequence: TGTGCCAGCTCACTGACCGCCGACAGGCTAGTTACCTACGAGCAGTACTTC. The chain joins TRBV18 to TRBJ2-5, with D possibly matching TRBD1 (6 bases). TRBJ2-7 explains the end of the DNA better; the J call may be wrong. This CDR3 has 17 residues. Germline V gives CDR1 KGHSH, CDR2 LQKENI.

The chain is built from TRBV7-8 and TRBJ2-7, with TRBD2 identical over 10 bases. J lost 2 bases, V lost 4 bases, and 14 bases had no gene match. The CDR3 runs 18 residues. Germline-derived CDR1 and CDR2 are SGHVS and FQNEAQ. In DNA, the CDR3 is TGTGCCAGCAGCTCCCCCTCGACTACTAGCGGGACTACCTACGAGCAGTACTTC. Amino acid sequence: CASSSPSTTSGTTYEQYF.

The rearrangement links TRBV13 to TRBJ2-7; D is perhaps TRBD2 (5 bases). CDR3 length equals 12 residues. Germline V CDR1 and CDR2: PRHDT, FYEKMQ (reference sequence). V was cut by 5 bases and J by 5 bases, with 10 bases left in between. In DNA form, the CDR3 reads TGTGCCAGCAGCATCGGGGTGAACGAGCAGTACTTC. It specifies CASSIGVNEQYF.

Concerning this clone itself: Relative to the germline gene, one junction end is altered; a read error may explain this. The chain is built from TRBV6-5 and TRBJ1-3, with unresolved D. The germline gives CDR1 MNHEY, CDR2 SVGAGI. The CDR3 has 11 amino acids. CDR3 region: CARIAGNAIYF. DNA of the CDR3: TGTGCCAGAATAGCTGGAAACGCCATATATTTT.

The rearrangement joins TRBV6-5 to TRBJ2-5; D may be TRBD1 (5 bases). The end of the DNA is better explained by TRBJ2-7, so the J call may be wrong. The length of the CDR3 is 14 residues. Germline V CDR1 and CDR2: MNHEY, SVGAGI. The CDR3 nucleotides read TGTGCCAGCAGTTCAACAGGTTCCTCTCGCGAGCAGTACTTC. It encodes CASSSTGSSREQYF.

To note about this clone: One junction end disagrees with the germline gene, perhaps due to a read error. The rearrangement joins TRBV7-9 to TRBJ1-3, with a tentative D call TRBD1 (5 bases). Germline V CDR1 and CDR2: SEHNR, FQNEAQ (reference sequence). The length of the CDR3 is 16 residues. The CDR3 region has the DNA TGTTCCAGCAGCTTGGGGCAGGGACTGTCTGGAAACACCATATATTTT. The encoded protein is CSSSLGQGLSGNTIYF.

The chain is built from TRBV5-1 and TRBJ2-5; D unclear. The ends were cut back, 0 bases at V and 3 bases at J, with 9 bases in the middle. There are 14 residues in the CDR3. Germline CDR1 and CDR2: SGHRS and YFSETQ. DNA for the CDR3: TGCGCCAGCAGCTTGGAACTGCCCGAAGAGACCCAGTACTTC. Protein product: CASSLELPEETQYF.

The CDR3 nucleotides read TGTGCCAGCAGTTTAGGACCACAGGGCCCCGTAGAGACCCAGTACTTC. Its translation is CASSLGPQGPVETQYF. The V and J genes are TRBV27 and TRBJ2-5, with D tentatively TRBD1 (6 bases). CDR1 and CDR2 (germline): MNHEY, SMNVEV (reference sequence). This CDR3 contains 16 residues. V lost 2 bases, J lost 4 bases, and 17 bases lay in between.

The chain couples TRBV6-1 to TRBJ1-2, with D unclear. Per the germline V gene, CDR1 is MNHNS and CDR2 is SASEGT. V was pared by 1 base and J by 6 bases, with 9 bases between. The CDR3 consists of 13 residues. The CDR3 is CASSEEEVNGYTF. In DNA, the CDR3 is TGTGCCAGCAGTGAAGAGGAGGTTAATGGCTACACCTTC.

The chain carries TRBV5-1 and TRBJ1-4; 10 bases agree with TRBD1. The CDR3 sequence is 16 residues long. Germline loops: CDR1 SGHRS, CDR2 YFSETQ. V lost 4 bases, J lost 3 bases, and 6 bases stayed unmatched. In nucleotides, the CDR3 is TGCGCCAGCAGCCTGACAGGGGGCTTAGCTAATGAAAAACTGTTTTTT. It encodes CASSLTGGLANEKLFF.

The chain recombines TRBV5-8 with TRBJ2-5; TRBD2 is a possible D gene (6 bases). The germline V gene has CDR1 SGHTS and CDR2 YDEGEE. The CDR3 covers 19 residues. V lost 4 bases and J 3 bases, leaving 28 bases between the germline ends. CDR3 amino acids: CASSLLRVWRAGPEETQYF. The CDR3 region has the DNA TGTGCCAGCAGCCTTCTGCGGGTCTGGAGGGCGGGACCTGAAGAGACCCAGTACTTC.

J is TRBJ1-2 and V is TRBV25-1; 7 nucleotides match TRBD1. The CDR3 length is 13 residues. CDR1 is MGHDK, CDR2 SYGVNS, per germline. Trimming at V came to 2 bases and at J to 3 bases, leaving 0 bases not matched to a gene. Here the CDR3 reads CASSETGDYGYTF. As DNA, the CDR3 is TGTGCCAGCAGTGAAACAGGGGACTATGGCTACACCTTC.